This section outlines one TCR beta chain sequence together with its context. What it binds is not known. Some clones are missing from TCRdb's copy, which holds only in-frame ones; the method was immunoSEQ multiplex PCR. The table lists over 100,000 clones, roughly 87% of them singletons. This sample is part of a study of cytomegalovirus exposure and HLA in healthy donors. Study overall: The roughly 130 validation repertoires used the same platform as the 650 to 800 first-cohort repertoires, a later analysis reported.

Study-level points and caveats: Through in vitro validation, three CMV-associated chains were shown to be specific for CMV antigens. Rare TCR sequences predominated, though certain public TCRs were found in many donors.

This clonotype was obtained from a woman aged 18-30 years in good health and CMV-seronegative. Material: PBMCs.

The CDR3 nucleotides are TGCGCCAGCAGCCCAACTAGCGGGGGGGCGTGGGAGACCCAGTACTTC. Translating it yields CASSPTSGGAWETQYF. The chain joins TRBV5-1 to TRBJ2-5; TRBD2 matches at 13 bases. Per germline, CDR1 SGHRS and CDR2 YFSETQ. After removal of 4 bases from V and 5 bases from J, the junction contained 8 bases not matched to a gene. The length of the CDR3 is 16 residues.